This T cell receptor (beta chain) was documented in a study of T cell clones after liver transplantation. Background on the study: A pre-transplant mixed lymphocyte reaction with TCRbeta sequencing defined graft-donor-reactive clones followed in post-transplant blood. Pre-transplant mixed lymphocyte reactions yielded third-party-reactive TCRbeta sequences as comparators for graft-donor-reactive sequences.

Data came from immunoSEQ multiplex PCR; TCRdb stores just in-frame clones and leaves some out. Here the sample spans approximately 65,000 clones, 85% to 95% being singletons. Turning to this clone: Its antigen is as yet unknown.

Study conclusions and caveats: Graft donor-reactive T cells may have migrated into the graft rather than being deleted.

Germline-derived CDR1 and CDR2 are PRHDT and FYEKMQ (reference sequence). The CDR3 covers 15 residues. Losses at the gene ends were 5 bases for V and 7 bases for J; bases not matched to a gene: 9. The V and J genes are TRBV13 and TRBJ1-1; 11 positions match TRBD1. The sequenced sample was CD4+ T cells from blood, obtained approximately 26 months after liver transplant. The TCR originated in a human patient who received a liver transplant. Some T cells may be supplied by the graft donor. This CDR3 is CASSPGTGGIGEAFF. The CDR3, as DNA: TGTGCCAGCAGCCCCGGGACAGGGGGTATCGGTGAAGCTTTCTTT.